The clone carrying this T cell receptor beta chain was recorded many times. The antigen remains unidentified. This sample stems from a study of identical twins. General observations from the study: Out-of-frame alpha sequences common to twins exhibited an excess of low generation probability. There was more out-of-frame TCR alpha sharing in monozygotic twins than models estimated.

The CDR3 extends over 14 amino acids. Germline CDR1 reads WNHNN; CDR2 reads SYGVQD (reference sequence). V was cut by 6 bases and J by 3 bases, with 12 bases left in between. TCRdb re-called the 5' RACE reads through MiXCR, storing one row per CDR3 protein. The data show around 670,000 distinct CDR3 sequences, approximately 6% seen once. The source material was naive T cells sorted from blood. The receptor was derived from a man in his late teens or twenties in good health. This chain connects TRBV10-1 to TRBJ2-1; D gene unclear. This CDR3 reads CASSAGHSYNEQFF. CDR3 coding DNA: TGCGCCAGCAGCGCCGGCCATAGCTACAATGAGCAGTTCTTC.